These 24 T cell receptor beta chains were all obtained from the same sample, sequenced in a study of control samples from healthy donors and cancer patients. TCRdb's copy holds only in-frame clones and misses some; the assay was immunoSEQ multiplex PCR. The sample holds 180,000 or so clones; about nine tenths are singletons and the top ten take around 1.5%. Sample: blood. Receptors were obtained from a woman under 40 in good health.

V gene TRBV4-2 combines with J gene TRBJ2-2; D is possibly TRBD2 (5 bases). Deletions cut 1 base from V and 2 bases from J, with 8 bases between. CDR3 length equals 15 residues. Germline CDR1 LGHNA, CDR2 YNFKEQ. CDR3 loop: CASSQGLLNTGELFF. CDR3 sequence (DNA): TGTGCCAGCAGCCAAGGACTACTCAACACCGGGGAGCTGTTTTTT.

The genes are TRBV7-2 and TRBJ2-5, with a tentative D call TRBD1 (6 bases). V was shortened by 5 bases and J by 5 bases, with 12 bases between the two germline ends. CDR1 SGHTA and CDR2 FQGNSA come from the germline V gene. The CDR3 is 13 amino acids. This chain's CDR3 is CASSTGSRETQYF. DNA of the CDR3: TGTGCCAGCAGCACAGGGTCTCGGGAGACCCAGTACTTC.

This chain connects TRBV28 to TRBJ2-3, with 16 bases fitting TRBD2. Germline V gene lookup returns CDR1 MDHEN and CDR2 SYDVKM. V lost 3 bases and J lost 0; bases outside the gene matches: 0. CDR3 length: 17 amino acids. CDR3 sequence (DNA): TGTGCCAGCAGTTTGGGACTAGCGGGAGGGAGCACAGATACGCAGTATTTT. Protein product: CASSLGLAGGSTDTQYF.

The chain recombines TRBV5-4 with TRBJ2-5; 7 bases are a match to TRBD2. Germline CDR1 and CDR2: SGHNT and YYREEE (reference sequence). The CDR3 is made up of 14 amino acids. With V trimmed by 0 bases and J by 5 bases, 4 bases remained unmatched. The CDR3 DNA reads TGTGCCAGCAGCTTGGGACTAGCCCCCGAGACCCAGTACTTC. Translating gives CASSLGLAPETQYF.

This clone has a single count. The DNA of the CDR3 is TGTGCCAGCAGCGTGACTGCCGCAACTAATGAAAAACTGTTTTTT. Protein: CASSVTAATNEKLFF. V is TRBV9 and J is TRBJ1-4; D call uncertain. The length of the CDR3 is 15 residues. Trimming stripped 2 bases from V and 0 bases from J, with 8 bases between. The germline V gene encodes CDR1 SGDLS and CDR2 YYNGEE. Full variable domain (remainder filled in from reference TRBV9 and TRBJ1-4): DSGVTQTPKHLITATGQRVTLRCSPRSGDLSVYWYQQSLDQGLQFLIQYYNGEERAKGNILERFSAQQFPDLHSELNLSSLELGDSALYFCASSVTAATNEKLFFGSGTQLSVL.

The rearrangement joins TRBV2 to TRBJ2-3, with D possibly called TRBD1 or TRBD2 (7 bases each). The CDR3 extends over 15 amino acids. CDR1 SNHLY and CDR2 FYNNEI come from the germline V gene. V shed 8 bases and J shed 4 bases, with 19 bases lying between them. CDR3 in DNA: TGTGCCAGCCGTCGACAGGGAGGGCCCCCAGATACGCAGTATTTT. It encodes CASRRQGGPPDTQYF.

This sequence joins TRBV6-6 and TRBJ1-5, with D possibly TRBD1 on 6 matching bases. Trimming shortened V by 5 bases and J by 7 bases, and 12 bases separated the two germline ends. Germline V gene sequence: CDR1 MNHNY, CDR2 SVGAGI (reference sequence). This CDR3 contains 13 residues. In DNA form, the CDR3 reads TGTGCCAGCAGTGGGCAGGGGCCCCAGCCCCAGCATTTT. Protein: CASSGQGPQPQHF.

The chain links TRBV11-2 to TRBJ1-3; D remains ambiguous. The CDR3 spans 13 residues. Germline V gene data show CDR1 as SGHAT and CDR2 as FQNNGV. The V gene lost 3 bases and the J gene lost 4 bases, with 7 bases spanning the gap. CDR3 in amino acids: CASSFQVGNTIYF. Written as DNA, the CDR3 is TGTGCCAGCAGCTTCCAGGTCGGAAACACCATATATTTT.

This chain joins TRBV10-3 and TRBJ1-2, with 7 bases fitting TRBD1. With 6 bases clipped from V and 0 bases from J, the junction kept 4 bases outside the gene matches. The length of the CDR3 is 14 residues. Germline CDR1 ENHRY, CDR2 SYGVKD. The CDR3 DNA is TGTGCCATCAGAGCGACAGGGCCTAACTATGGCTACACCTTC. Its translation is CAIRATGPNYGYTF.

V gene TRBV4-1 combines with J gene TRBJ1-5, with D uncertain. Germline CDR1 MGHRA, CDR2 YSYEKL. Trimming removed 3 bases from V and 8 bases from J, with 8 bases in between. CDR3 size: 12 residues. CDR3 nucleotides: TGCGCCAGCAGCCACCCGGGCGAGCCCCAGCATTTT. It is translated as CASSHPGEPQHF.

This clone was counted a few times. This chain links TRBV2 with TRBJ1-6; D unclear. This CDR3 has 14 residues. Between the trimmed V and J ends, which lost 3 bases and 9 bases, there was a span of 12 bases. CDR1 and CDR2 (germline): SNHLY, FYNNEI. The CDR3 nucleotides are TGTGCCAGCAGTGACGGGCTTACGGGTTCACCCCTCCACTTT. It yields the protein CASSDGLTGSPLHF.

CDR3 residues: CASSLITGSTEAFF. The CDR3 nucleotides are TGTGCCAGCAGCTTAATAACAGGGTCCACTGAAGCTTTCTTT. The chain has TRBV7-3 and TRBJ1-1; possibly TRBD1 for D (6 bases). The CDR3 loop spans 14 amino acids. The ends were cut back, 1 base at V and 4 bases at J, with 10 bases in the middle. Germline CDR1 is SGHTA and CDR2 is FQGTGA.

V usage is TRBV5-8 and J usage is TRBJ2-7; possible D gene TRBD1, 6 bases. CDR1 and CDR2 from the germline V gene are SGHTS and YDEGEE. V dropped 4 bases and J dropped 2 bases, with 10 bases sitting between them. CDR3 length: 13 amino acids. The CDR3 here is CASSRRTAYEQYF. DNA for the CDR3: TGTGCCAGCAGCCGCAGGACAGCCTACGAGCAGTACTTC.

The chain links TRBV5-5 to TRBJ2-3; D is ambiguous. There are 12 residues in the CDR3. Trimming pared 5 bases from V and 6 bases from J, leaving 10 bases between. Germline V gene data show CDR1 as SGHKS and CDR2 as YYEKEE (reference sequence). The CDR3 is CASSPDSDTQYF. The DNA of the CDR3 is TGTGCCAGCAGTCCCGATTCCGATACGCAGTATTTT.

The CDR3 spells CASSYSRDRPSYEQYF. CDR3 in DNA: TGTGCCAGCAGTTACTCGCGGGACAGACCATCCTACGAGCAGTACTTC. The rearrangement links TRBV6-5 to TRBJ2-7, with TRBD1 as a possible D gene (7 bases). The germline V and J ends were trimmed by 0 bases and 1 base, with 13 bases remaining between them. The CDR3 sequence is 16 residues long. Germline-derived CDR1 and CDR2 are MNHEY and SVGAGI.

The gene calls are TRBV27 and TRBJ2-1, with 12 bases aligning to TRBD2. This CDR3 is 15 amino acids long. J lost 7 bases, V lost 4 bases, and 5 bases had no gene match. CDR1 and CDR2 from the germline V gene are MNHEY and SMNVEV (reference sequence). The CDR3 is CASSSLAGGPNEQFF. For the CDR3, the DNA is TGTGCCAGCAGTTCCCTAGCGGGGGGGCCGAATGAGCAGTTCTTC.

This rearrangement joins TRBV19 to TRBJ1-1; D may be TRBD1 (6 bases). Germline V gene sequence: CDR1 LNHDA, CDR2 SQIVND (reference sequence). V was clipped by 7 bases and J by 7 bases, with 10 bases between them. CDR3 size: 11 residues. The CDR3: CASTGAVEAFF. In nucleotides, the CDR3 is TGTGCCAGTACAGGGGCCGTTGAAGCTTTCTTT.

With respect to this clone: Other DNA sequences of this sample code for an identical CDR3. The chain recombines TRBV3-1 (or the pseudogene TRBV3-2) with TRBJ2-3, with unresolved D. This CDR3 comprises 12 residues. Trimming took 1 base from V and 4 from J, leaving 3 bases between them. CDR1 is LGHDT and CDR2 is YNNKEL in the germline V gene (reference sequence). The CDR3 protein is CASSQGSDTQYF. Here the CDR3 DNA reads TGTGCCAGCAGCCAAGGTTCAGATACGCAGTATTTT.

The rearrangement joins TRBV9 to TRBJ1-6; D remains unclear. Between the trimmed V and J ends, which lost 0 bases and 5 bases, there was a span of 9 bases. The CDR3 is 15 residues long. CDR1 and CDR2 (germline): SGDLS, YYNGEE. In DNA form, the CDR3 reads TGTGCCAGCAGCGTAGACGGCAGAAATAATTCACCCCTCCACTTT. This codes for CASSVDGRNNSPLHF. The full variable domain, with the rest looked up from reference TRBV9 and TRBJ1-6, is DSGVTQTPKHLITATGQRVTLRCSPRSGDLSVYWYQQSLDQGLQFLIQYYNGEERAKGNILERFSAQQFPDLHSELNLSSLELGDSALYFCASSVDGRNNSPLHFGNGTRLTVT.

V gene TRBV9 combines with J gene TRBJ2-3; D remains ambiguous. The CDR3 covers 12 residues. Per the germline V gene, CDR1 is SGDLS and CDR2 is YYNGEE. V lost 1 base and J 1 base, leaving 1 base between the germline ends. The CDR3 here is CASSVCTDTQYF. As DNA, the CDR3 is TGTGCCAGCAGCGTATGCACAGATACGCAGTATTTT.

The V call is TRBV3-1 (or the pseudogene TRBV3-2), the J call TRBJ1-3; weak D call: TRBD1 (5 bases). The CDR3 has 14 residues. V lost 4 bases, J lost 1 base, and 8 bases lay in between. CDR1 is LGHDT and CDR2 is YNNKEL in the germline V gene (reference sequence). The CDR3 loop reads CASSPPGSGNTIYF. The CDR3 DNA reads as TGTGCCAGCAGCCCCCCAGGGTCTGGAAACACCATATATTTT.

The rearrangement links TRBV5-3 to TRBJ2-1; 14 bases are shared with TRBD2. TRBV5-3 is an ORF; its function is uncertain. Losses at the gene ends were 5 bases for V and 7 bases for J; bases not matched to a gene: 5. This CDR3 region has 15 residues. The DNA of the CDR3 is TGTGCCAGAAGAGGGACTAGCGGGAGAGGGAATGAGCAGTTCTTC. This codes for CARRGTSGRGNEQFF.

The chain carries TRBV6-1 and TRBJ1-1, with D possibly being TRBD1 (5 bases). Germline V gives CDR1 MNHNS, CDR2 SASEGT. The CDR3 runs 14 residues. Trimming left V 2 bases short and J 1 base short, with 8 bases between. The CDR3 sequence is CASSEYTGNTEAFF. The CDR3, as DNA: TGTGCCAGCAGTGAATATACAGGGAACACTGAAGCTTTCTTT.

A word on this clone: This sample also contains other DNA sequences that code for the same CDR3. DNA of the CDR3: TGTGCCAGCAGCGTAGGGCTAGCGGACTACAATGAGCAGTTCTTC. It is translated as CASSVGLADYNEQFF. The rearrangement links TRBV9 to TRBJ2-1, with 7 bases identical to TRBD2. Germline assignment: CDR1 SGDLS and CDR2 YYNGEE. This CDR3 is built from 15 residues. V was clipped by 0 bases and J by 3 bases; unmatched bases: 3.